A single count supports the clone carrying this T cell receptor (beta chain). The entry originates in a study of blood T cell repertoires in COVID-19. Overall study: The United States, Italy and Spain provided the acute and convalescent COVID-19 samples. Sample material is recorded as cDNA or gDNA derived from T cells, B-cell-depleted T cells, or PBMCs.

In the source study's methods: Estimation of nucleated cell counts was performed using reference gene primer amplification. Profiling relied on immunoSEQ multiplex PCR, and the TCRdb table lists in-frame clones only, not all of them. Clone size and V and J calls were adopted from that table, with D and trimming inferred from the DNA. This sample has 290,000 or so clones, with around 86% found just once. Trimming stripped 0 bases from V and 5 bases from J, with 10 bases between. Germline V gene lookup returns CDR1 MGHRA and CDR2 YSYEKL. CDR3 length: 14 amino acids. V usage is TRBV4-1 and J usage is TRBJ1-2, with D uncertain. This receptor was obtained from a man aged 65 to 79 with acute or convalescent COVID-19. The material sequenced was peripheral blood. This CDR3 is CASSQDTGPYGYTF. The CDR3 bases are TGCGCCAGCAGCCAAGATACGGGTCCATATGGCTACACCTTC.